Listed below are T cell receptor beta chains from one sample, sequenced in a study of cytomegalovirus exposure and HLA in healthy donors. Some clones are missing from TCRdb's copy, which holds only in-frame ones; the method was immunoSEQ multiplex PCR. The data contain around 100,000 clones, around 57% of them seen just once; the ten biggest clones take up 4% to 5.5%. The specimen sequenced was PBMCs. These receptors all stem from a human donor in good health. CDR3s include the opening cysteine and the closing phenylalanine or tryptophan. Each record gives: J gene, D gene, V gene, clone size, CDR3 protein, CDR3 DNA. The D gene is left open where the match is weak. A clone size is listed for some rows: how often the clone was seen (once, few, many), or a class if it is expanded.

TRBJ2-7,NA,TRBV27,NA,CASSPGQGHSYEQYF,TGTGCCAGCAGCCCCGGGCAGGGGCACTCCTACGAGCAGTACTTC
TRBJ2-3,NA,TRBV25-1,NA,CASSEYGQVPVTDTQYF,TGTGCCAGCAGTGAATACGGTCAGGTCCCCGTCACAGATACGCAGTATTTT
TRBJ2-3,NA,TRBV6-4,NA,CASREEVRTLSTDTQYF,TGTGCCAGCAGGGAAGAGGTTAGGACTTTAAGCACAGATACGCAGTATTTT
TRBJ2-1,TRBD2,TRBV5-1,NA,CASSLGLSGSDEQFF,TGCGCCAGCAGCTTGGGCCTTAGCGGGAGTGATGAGCAGTTCTTC
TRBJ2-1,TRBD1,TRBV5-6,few,CASSPGQDDQFF,TGTGCCAGCAGCCCGGGACAGGACGACCAGTTCTTC
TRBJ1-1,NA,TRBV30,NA,CAWSVTVNTEAFF,TGTGCCTGGAGTGTGACAGTGAACACTGAAGCTTTCTTT
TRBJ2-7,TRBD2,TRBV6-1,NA,CASSEGTSGSYEQYF,TGTGCCAGCAGTGAAGGGACTAGCGGGAGTTACGAGCAGTACTTC
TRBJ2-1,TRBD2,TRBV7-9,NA,CASSFMTSGRNEQFF,TGTGCCAGCAGCTTCATGACTAGCGGGAGAAATGAGCAGTTCTTC
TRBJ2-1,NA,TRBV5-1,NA,CASSLYNGGEQFF,TGCGCCAGCAGCTTGTATAACGGGGGAGAGCAGTTCTTC
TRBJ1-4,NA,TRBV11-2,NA,CASSLGEGSSSGYREKLFF,TGTGCCAGCAGCTTAGGCGAGGGCAGCAGCTCGGGGTATCGCGAAAAACTGTTTTTT
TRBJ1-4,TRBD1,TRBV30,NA,CAWSPDRGVGEKLFF,TGTGCCTGGAGTCCTGACAGGGGGGTAGGGGAAAAACTGTTTTTT
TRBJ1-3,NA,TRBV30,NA,CAWKQVNSGNTIYF,TGTGCCTGGAAACAGGTTAACTCTGGAAACACCATATATTTT
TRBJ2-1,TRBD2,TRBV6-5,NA,CASSYSSGWDEQFF,TGTGCCAGCAGTTATTCTAGCGGATGGGATGAGCAGTTCTTC
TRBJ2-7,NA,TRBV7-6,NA,CASSGLDTYEQYF,TGTGCCAGCAGCGGACTGGATACCTACGAGCAGTACTTC
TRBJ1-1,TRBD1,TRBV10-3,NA,CAISTGGVMNTEAFF,TGTGCCATCAGTACAGGGGGAGTTATGAACACTGAAGCTTTCTTT
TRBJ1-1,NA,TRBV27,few,CASSLSEGRNTEAFF,TGTGCCAGCAGTTTATCGGAGGGCAGAAACACTGAAGCTTTCTTT